This TCR beta chain was recorded in a study of Graves' ophthalmopathy and Graves' hyperthyroidism. The germline V gene encodes CDR1 MDHEN and CDR2 SYDVKM. Trimming stripped 5 bases from V and 0 bases from J, with 13 bases between. The CDR3 covers 15 residues. In its sample, this clonotype was seen many times. Using RNA transcripts, the TCR beta CDR3 regions were amplified. First-round RT-PCR with HTBI primers preceded a second-round multiplex PCR. TCRdb re-analysed the multiplex PCR reads in MiXCR, keeping a single row per CDR3 protein. The repertoire holds almost 400,000 distinct CDR3 sequences, with about 17% as singletons.

The J gene is TRBJ1-2, the V gene TRBV28; TRBD1 is a possible D gene (6 bases). Source material: peripheral blood. The sequence derives from a woman aged 18-29 years with Graves' ophthalmopathy. CDR3 DNA sequence: TGTGCCAGCAGTAGGGGGGGCAGTACTAACTATGGCTACACCTTC. Protein: CASSRGGSTNYGYTF.